A selection of T cell receptor beta chains follows, all from one sample in a study of cytomegalovirus exposure and HLA in healthy donors. The method was immunoSEQ multiplex PCR; TCRdb's version includes in-frame clones alone and lacks a portion of them. Among some 56,000 clones listed, around 80% were seen once. Sequencing was carried out using PBMCs. Receptors originate from a man in his fifties in good health and CMV-seronegative. CDR3s include the opening cysteine and the closing phenylalanine or tryptophan. A D gene is named only where the DNA matches it firmly. The size field is filled for only some rows; it gives once, few, many or a size class.

CDR3,DNA,V,J,size,D
CASSVTGQIGNSPLHF,TGTGCCAGCAGCGTGACGGGACAAATAGGGAATTCACCCCTCCACTTT,TRBV9,TRBJ1-6,once,NA
CAGQGIYEQFF,TGTGCCGGTCAGGGGATCTATGAGCAGTTCTTC,TRBV7-9,TRBJ2-1,once,NA
CASSPDREEKLFF,TGTGCCAGCAGTCCGGACAGGGAGGAAAAACTGTTTTTT,TRBV27,TRBJ1-4,NA,TRBD1
CARKTLVDFEQYF,TGTGCCAGAAAGACACTCGTGGACTTTGAGCAGTACTTC,TRBV6-4,TRBJ2-7,NA,NA
CASSLPGNTGELFF,TGTGCCAGCAGTTTGCCAGGCAACACCGGGGAGCTGTTTTTT,TRBV27,TRBJ2-2,NA,NA
CASSPFKGLYGYTF,TGTGCCAGCAGTCCTTTCAAGGGGCTCTATGGCTACACCTTC,TRBV2,TRBJ1-2,NA,NA
CASSRGQGYEQYF,TGTGCCAGCAGCCGTGGACAGGGCTACGAGCAGTACTTC,TRBV6-5,TRBJ2-7,NA,TRBD1
CASSLLGTDSPLHF,TGTGCCAGCAGTTTACTAGGGACTGATTCACCCCTCCACTTT,TRBV27,TRBJ1-6,few,NA
CASSETRGGGELFF,TGTGCCAGCAGCGAGACTAGGGGTGGCGGGGAGCTGTTTTTT,TRBV7-7,TRBJ2-2,NA,NA
CASGGTSGGNLRRVDTQYF,TGTGCCAGTGGCGGGACTAGCGGGGGGAACCTCCGGAGGGTAGATACGCAGTATTTT,TRBV7-9,TRBJ2-3,few,TRBD2
CASSMGGVYNEQFF,TGTGCCAGTAGTATGGGGGGGGTATACAATGAGCAGTTCTTC,TRBV19,TRBJ2-1,NA,TRBD2
CASSLQGTDTQYF,TGTGCCAGCAGCTTACAGGGCACAGATACGCAGTATTTT,TRBV7-2,TRBJ2-3,NA,NA
CASSATRGNEQFF,TGTGCCAGCAGTGCCACAAGGGGCAATGAGCAGTTCTTC,TRBV6-1,TRBJ2-1,NA,NA
CASSLVMRGDQQETQYF,TGCGCCAGCAGCTTGGTTATGCGGGGGGATCAACAAGAGACCCAGTACTTC,TRBV5-1,TRBJ2-5,NA,TRBD2
CASSSRGTANYGYTF,TGTGCCAGCAGCAGCAGGGGGACAGCTAACTATGGCTACACCTTC,TRBV9,TRBJ1-2,NA,TRBD1
CASSNSNRGSNEKLFF,TGTGCCAGCAGCAACTCAAACAGGGGGAGTAATGAAAAACTGTTTTTT,TRBV5-4,TRBJ1-4,NA,TRBD1
CASQIPGVGQPQHF,TGTGCCAGCCAAATCCCAGGGGTCGGGCAGCCCCAGCATTTT,TRBV18,TRBJ1-5,NA,NA
CASSLDSAPGDEQFF,TGTGCCAGCAGCTTAGATTCTGCCCCGGGGGATGAGCAGTTCTTC,TRBV7-7,TRBJ2-1,NA,NA
CASSLQGLATEAFF,TGTGCCAGCAGTCTACAGGGATTGGCGACTGAAGCTTTCTTT,TRBV2,TRBJ1-1,NA,NA
CASNPLGQGPNTEAFF,TGTGCCAGCAACCCTCTTGGACAGGGCCCGAACACTGAAGCTTTCTTT,TRBV6-6,TRBJ1-1,once,TRBD1
CASTAGQGNTEAFF,TGTGCCAGCACGGCGGGACAGGGGAACACTGAAGCTTTCTTT,TRBV6-5,TRBJ1-1,NA,TRBD1
CASSLGGAGEQYF,TGTGCCAGCAGCTTAGGAGGAGCTGGCGAGCAGTACTTC,TRBV7-8,TRBJ2-7,NA,NA
CAISLGREDTQYF,TGTGCCATCAGCCTAGGGAGGGAGGATACGCAGTATTTT,TRBV10-3,TRBJ2-3,NA,TRBD2
CASRRTGLDGYTF,TGTGCCAGCAGGAGGACAGGGTTGGATGGCTACACCTTC,TRBV27,TRBJ1-2,NA,TRBD1
CASSTASGPSYEQYF,TGTGCCAGCAGCACCGCTAGCGGTCCCTCCTACGAGCAGTACTTC,TRBV9,TRBJ2-7,NA,TRBD2
CASSLEGQGINGYTF,TGTGCCAGCAGCTTAGAGGGACAGGGGATCAATGGCTACACCTTC,TRBV11-2,TRBJ1-2,NA,TRBD1
CASSRGGGTNEQYF,TGTGCCAGCAGCCGGGGTGGGGGCACTAACGAGCAGTACTTC,TRBV5-5,TRBJ2-7,few,NA
CAWSEGTGELFF,TGTGCCTGGAGCGAGGGGACTGGGGAGCTGTTTTTT,TRBV30,TRBJ2-2,NA,NA
CASSPPSGLAGEYNEQFF,TGTGCCAGCAGCCCGCCCTCGGGACTAGCGGGGGAGTACAATGAGCAGTTCTTC,TRBV7-3,TRBJ2-1,NA,TRBD2
CASSDPASGGNTGELFF,TGTGCCAGCAGTGATCCGGCTAGCGGGGGGAACACCGGGGAGCTGTTTTTT,TRBV25-1,TRBJ2-2,NA,TRBD2
CASSSHRAPGYGYTF,TGTGCCAGCAGCTCCCATCGGGCCCCGGGGTATGGCTACACCTTC,TRBV7-8,TRBJ1-2,NA,NA
CASSEAISDSQLSYEQYF,TGTGCCAGCAGTGAAGCGATTTCGGACAGCCAACTCTCCTACGAGCAGTACTTC,TRBV6-1,TRBJ2-7,NA,NA
CASSPGQGWYTGELFF,TGTGCCAGCAGCCCCGGACAGGGGTGGTACACCGGGGAGCTGTTTTTT,TRBV28,TRBJ2-2,NA,TRBD1
CASSPPIGSGKETQYF,TGTGCCAGCAGCCCACCCATAGGGTCGGGGAAAGAGACCCAGTACTTC,TRBV27,TRBJ2-5,NA,NA
CARRGLWIDSPLHF,TGTGCCAGGAGGGGGCTCTGGATTGATTCACCCCTCCACTTT,TRBV2,TRBJ1-6,NA,TRBD1
CASSRTGGSGANVLTF,TGTGCCAGCAGTAGGACAGGGGGATCTGGGGCCAACGTCCTGACTTTC,TRBV27,TRBJ2-6,few,TRBD1
CASSHDSRNQPQHF,TGTGCCAGCAGTCACGACAGCCGCAATCAGCCCCAGCATTTT,TRBV28,TRBJ1-5,NA,NA
CASSLDLGGLGRPQHF,TGTGCCAGCAGCTTGGATCTGGGGGGACTTGGCCGGCCCCAGCATTTT,TRBV5-8,TRBJ1-5,NA,NA
CAWVNGPLGGTQYF,TGTGCCTGGGTAAATGGGCCTTTGGGTGGGACCCAGTACTTC,TRBV30,TRBJ2-5,NA,NA
CASSERGTGELFF,TGTGCCAGCAGTGAACGGGGTACCGGGGAGCTGTTTTTT,TRBV2,TRBJ2-2,few,NA
CASSVGQGAMGYTF,TGTGCCAGCAGCGTAGGACAGGGGGCCATGGGCTACACCTTC,TRBV9,TRBJ1-2,NA,TRBD1
CASSVVDRFGEQYF,TGTGCCAGCAGCGTAGTTGACAGGTTCGGTGAGCAGTACTTC,TRBV9,TRBJ2-7,NA,NA
CASSIEQGANYGYTF,TGTGCCAGTAGTATAGAACAGGGCGCTAACTATGGCTACACCTTC,TRBV19,TRBJ1-2,NA,NA
CASSPHRGDEQYF,TGTGCCAGCAGTCCCCACAGGGGCGACGAGCAGTACTTC,TRBV28,TRBJ2-7,few,TRBD1
CASSPSGTGIGKNIQYF,TGTGCCAGCAGCCCGTCCGGGACAGGGATTGGCAAAAACATTCAGTACTTC,TRBV11-1,TRBJ2-4,once,TRBD1
CASIDRGNSPLHF,TGTGCTAGCATTGACAGGGGGAATTCACCTCTCCACTTT,TRBV6-1,TRBJ1-6,NA,TRBD1
CASSLSGAGNTIYF,TGCGCCAGCAGCTTGTCAGGGGCTGGAAACACCATATATTTT,TRBV10-2,TRBJ1-3,NA,NA
CASILKPGGLNTEAFF,TGTGCCAGCATCCTTAAGCCGGGGGGCCTGAACACTGAAGCTTTCTTT,TRBV27,TRBJ1-1,NA,NA
CASSQGQSKGNTEAFF,TGTGCCAGCAGCCAAGGACAGTCCAAAGGGAACACTGAAGCTTTCTTT,TRBV14,TRBJ1-1,NA,NA
CASSSRSKTEQYF,TGTGCCAGCAGTTCGAGGTCTAAAACCGAGCAGTACTTC,TRBV28,TRBJ2-7,NA,NA
CSVAGTVAYEQYF,TGCAGCGTTGCCGGGACAGTAGCCTACGAGCAGTACTTC,TRBV29-1,TRBJ2-7,NA,TRBD1
CASSFSRTGTNTEAFF,TGTGCCAGCAGTTTCTCCCGGACAGGGACGAACACTGAAGCTTTCTTT,TRBV28,TRBJ1-1,once,TRBD1
CASSRLRASTDTQYF,TGCGCCAGCAGTCGACTGCGGGCTAGCACAGATACGCAGTATTTT,TRBV4-3,TRBJ2-3,NA,NA
CASSLMTDYGYTF,TGCGCCAGCAGCTTGATGACAGACTATGGCTACACCTTC,TRBV5-1,TRBJ1-2,once,NA
CASSFRIEQPQHF,TGTGCCAGCAGTTTCCGTATAGAGCAGCCCCAGCATTTT,TRBV28,TRBJ1-5,NA,NA